The present entry profiles one T cell receptor beta chain with its context. The sample belongs to a study of shared clonotypes between healthy human individuals. The CDR3 runs to 15 residues. Germline CDR1 and CDR2: MNHNY and SVGAGI (reference sequence). Trimming at V came to 10 bases and at J to 7 bases, leaving 18 bases not matched to a gene. Assay: immunoSEQ multiplex PCR; the TCRdb copy retains only in-frame clones and omits some. The table includes millions of clones, approximately 90% detected once. In the CD4+ fraction, cells were divided into CD45RA+ naive and CD45RA-negative memory subsets. The chain couples TRBV6-6 to TRBJ2-7; TRBD1 agrees at 8 bases. The source of this sequence is a man between 18 and 29 years old in good health. The sequencing sample was made of naive CD4+ T cells sorted from blood. Noted subset: CD45RA+ positively selected. Here the CDR3 reads CATSAAGGAGGEQYF. In nucleotides, the CDR3 is TGTGCCACCTCTGCGGCAGGGGGCGCAGGGGGGGAGCAGTACTTC.